Listed here are 2 T cell receptor beta chains from one sample, sequenced in a study of technical replicates of blood from four donors (dated 2017 in TCRdb). Library construction relied on the immunoSEQ multiplex PCR assay. TCRdb carries this immuneACCESS record with in-frame sequences only. Its versions omit some clonotypes, under half of them owing to an unresolved V gene in the studies checked, with the rest unexplained. This sample gives some 91,000 clones in total; under 97% of them show up just once. 0.22% of the sample lies in the top ten. Sequences were obtained from T cells isolated from PBMCs. These receptors all stem from a human donor in good health.

The chain uses TRBV5-5 and TRBJ1-3; tentatively, D is TRBD1 (6 bases). Germline V gives CDR1 SGHKS, CDR2 YYEKEE (reference sequence). This CDR3 contains 15 residues. Trimming removed 5 bases at V and 2 bases at J, with 14 bases between. The CDR3 sequence is CASRARGIPGNTIYF. CDR3 DNA sequence: TGTGCCAGCAGGGCCAGGGGAATCCCTGGAAACACCATATATTTT. The whole variable domain, remainder taken from reference TRBV5-5 and TRBJ1-3, is DAGVTQSPTHLIKTRGQQVTLRCSPISGHKSVSWYQQVLGQGPQFIFQYYEKEERGRGNFPDRFSARQFPNYSSELNVNALLLGDSALYLCASRARGIPGNTIYFGEGSWLTVV.

CDR3 sequence reads: CASSPVYSAGGQETQYF. The DNA of the CDR3 is TGTGCCAGCTCACCAGTTTATTCCGCGGGAGGTCAAGAGACCCAGTACTTC. The V and J genes are TRBV18 and TRBJ2-5; 8 bases align to TRBD2. Germline CDR1 and CDR2: KGHSH and LQKENI. This CDR3 has 17 residues. Trimming at V came to 2 bases and at J to 2 bases, leaving 10 bases not matched to a gene.